This T cell receptor beta chain was obtained from a study of EBV T-cell therapy then PD-1 blockade in nasopharyngeal carcinoma. The V gene lost 2 bases and the J gene lost 8 bases, with 15 bases spanning the gap. The CDR3 covers 14 residues. Germline V lookup: CDR1 ENHRY, CDR2 SYGVKD. Using immunoSEQ multiplex PCR, the repertoire was profiled, and TCRdb retains in-frame clones only, with some absent. Of around 23,000 clones in the sample, over 70% were seen once. Comments on this clone: Antigen specificity is unknown.

Described treatment: AdE1-LMPpoly-expanded autologous EBV-specific T-cell therapy followed by anti-PD-1 nivolumab. The material was CD8+ T cells from blood, obtained at day 61 from a patient whose treatment included autologous EBV-specific T cells and nivolumab. The chain is built from TRBV10-3 and TRBJ1-2; D is undetermined. The clonotype comes from a middle-aged man with nasopharyngeal carcinoma. In DNA, the CDR3 is TGTGCCATCAGTGAGGGAGGTAGATCGGAGGGCTACACCTTC. It codes for CAISEGGRSEGYTF.